This T cell receptor (beta chain) was captured in a study of breast tumors, draining lymph nodes, adjacent tissues. This clonotype has at least ten counts. Germline CDR1 SGHVS, CDR2 FQNEAQ. V lost 5 bases to trimming and J lost 0 bases, with 17 bases between them. The CDR3 runs 16 residues. One entry per CDR3 protein results from TCRdb running MiXCR on the multiplex PCR reads. The table records approximately 88,000 distinct CDR3 sequences, more than 25% of them present only once. Breast cancer patients provided tissue from their axillary draining lymph nodes. Sequenced: axillary lymph node tissue. The genes are TRBV7-8 and TRBJ2-7; no definite D call. This receptor was obtained from a female donor with breast cancer. Some clones in this sample may be carry-over from other donors' samples. CDR3 in amino acids: CASSPSLKGNSYEQYF. CDR3 nucleotides: TGTGCCAGCAGCCCCTCTTTAAAGGGAAACTCCTACGAGCAGTACTTC.